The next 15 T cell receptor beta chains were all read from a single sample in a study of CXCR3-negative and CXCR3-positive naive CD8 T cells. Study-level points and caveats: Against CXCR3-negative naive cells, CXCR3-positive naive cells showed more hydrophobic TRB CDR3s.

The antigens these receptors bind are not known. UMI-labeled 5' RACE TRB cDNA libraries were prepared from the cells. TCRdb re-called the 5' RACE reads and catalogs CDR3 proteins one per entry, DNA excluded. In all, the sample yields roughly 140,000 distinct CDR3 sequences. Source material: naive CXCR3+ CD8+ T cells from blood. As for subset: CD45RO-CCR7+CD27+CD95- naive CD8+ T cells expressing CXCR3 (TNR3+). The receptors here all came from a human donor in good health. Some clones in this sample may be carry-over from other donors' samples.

CDR3 in amino acids: CASGTGSGTSDF. V gene TRBV7-9 combines with J gene TRBJ2-7; lacking DNA, the TRBD2 call made by TCRdb goes unchecked. CDR1 and CDR2 (germline): SEHNR, FQNEAQ (reference sequence). The length of the CDR3 is 12 residues. Looking up the rest from reference TRBV7-9 and TRBJ2-7 gives the full variable domain: DTGVSQNPRHKITKRGQNVTFRCDPISEHNRLYWYRQTLGQGPEFLTYFQNEAQLEKSRLLSDRFSAERPKGSFSTLEIQRTEQGDSAMYLCASGTGSGTSDFGPGTRLTVT.

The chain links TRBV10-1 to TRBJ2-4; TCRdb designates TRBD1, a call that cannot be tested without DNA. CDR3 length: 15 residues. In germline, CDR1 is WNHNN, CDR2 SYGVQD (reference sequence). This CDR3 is CASSVQGPAKNIQYF.

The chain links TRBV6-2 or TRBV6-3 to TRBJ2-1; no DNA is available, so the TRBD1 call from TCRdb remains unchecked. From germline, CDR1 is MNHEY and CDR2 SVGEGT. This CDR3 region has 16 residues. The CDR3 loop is CASSWGRGESYNEQFF.

The CDR3 loop reads CSARDLSGNYEQYF. The chain employs TRBV20-1 and TRBJ2-7. The CDR3 is 14 residues long. CDR1 and CDR2 from the germline V gene are DFQATT and SNEGSKA (reference sequence).

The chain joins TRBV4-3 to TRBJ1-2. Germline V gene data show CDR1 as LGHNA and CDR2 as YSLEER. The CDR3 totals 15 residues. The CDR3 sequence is CASSQVRGADYGYTF.

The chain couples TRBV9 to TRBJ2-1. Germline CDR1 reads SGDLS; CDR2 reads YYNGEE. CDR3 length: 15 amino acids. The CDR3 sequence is CASSAYVSSYNEQFF.

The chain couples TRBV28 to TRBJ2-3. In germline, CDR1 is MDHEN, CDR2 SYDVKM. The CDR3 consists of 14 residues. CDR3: CASSLGSGTDTQYF.

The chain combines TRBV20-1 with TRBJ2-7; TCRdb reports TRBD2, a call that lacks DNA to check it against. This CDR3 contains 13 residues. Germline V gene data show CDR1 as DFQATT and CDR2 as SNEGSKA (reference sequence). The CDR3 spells CSATRTSWYEQYF.

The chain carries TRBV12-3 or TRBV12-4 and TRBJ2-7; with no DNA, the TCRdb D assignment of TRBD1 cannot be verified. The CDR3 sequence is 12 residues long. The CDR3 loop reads CASSLRGFEQYF.

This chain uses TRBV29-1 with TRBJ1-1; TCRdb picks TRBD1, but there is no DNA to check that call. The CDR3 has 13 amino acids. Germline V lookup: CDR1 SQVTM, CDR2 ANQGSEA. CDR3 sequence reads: CSVVGRGNTEAFF. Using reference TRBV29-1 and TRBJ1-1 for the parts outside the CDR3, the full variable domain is SAVISQKPSRDICQRGTSLTIQCQVDSQVTMMFWYRQQPGQSLTLIATANQGSEATYESGFVIDKFPISRPNLTFSTLTVSNMSPEDSSIYLCSVVGRGNTEAFFGQGTRLTVV.

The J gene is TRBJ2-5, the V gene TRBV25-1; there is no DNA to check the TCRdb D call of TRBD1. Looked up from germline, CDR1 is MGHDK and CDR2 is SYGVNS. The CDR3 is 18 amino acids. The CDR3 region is CASSEWGGQGVPQETQYF.

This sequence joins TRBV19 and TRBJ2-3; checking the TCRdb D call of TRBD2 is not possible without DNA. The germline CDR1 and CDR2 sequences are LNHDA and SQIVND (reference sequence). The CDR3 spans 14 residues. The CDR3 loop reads CASSIGREADTQYF.

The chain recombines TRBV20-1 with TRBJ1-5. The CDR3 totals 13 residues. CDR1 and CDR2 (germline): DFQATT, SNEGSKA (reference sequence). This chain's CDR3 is CSVPLGVQEPQHF.

The CDR3 spells CASSNAGGSGANVLTF. The rearrangement uses TRBV21-1 and TRBJ2-6. TRBV21-1 represents a pseudogene. This CDR3 has 16 residues.

CDR3 sequence: CSVEGDRTEAFF. V is TRBV29-1 and J is TRBJ1-1. In germline, CDR1 is SQVTM, CDR2 ANQGSEA. The CDR3 totals 12 residues.